Detailed here is one T cell receptor (beta chain). Its target is not known. CDR1 is SGHRS, CDR2 YFSETQ, per germline. The length of the CDR3 is 14 residues. Trimming removed 1 base at V and 3 bases at J, with 7 bases between. Clones were sequenced by immunoSEQ multiplex PCR, and TCRdb holds only the in-frame ones, with some missing. Here the sample spans 150,000 to 200,000 clones, 70% to 90% being singletons. This sample was included in a study of cytomegalovirus exposure and HLA in healthy donors. Whole-study findings and limits: Overall, approximately 150 TCR beta chains were annotated as cytomegalovirus-associated. Most sequenced TCRs were rare (though some public TCRs occurred in many donors). In vitro checks showed that a few CMV-associated chains really do target CMV antigens. Published work reported that the classifier diagnosed cytomegalovirus status with high specificity and sensitivity.

This receptor was obtained from a woman in her 30s in good health and CMV-seronegative. This rearrangement joins TRBV5-1 to TRBJ2-2; D is unresolved. The sequenced material came from PBMCs. In DNA, the CDR3 is TGCGCCAGCAGCTTGTTTTCAGACACCGGGGAGCTGTTTTTT. This sequence encodes CASSLFSDTGELFF. Filled out from reference TRBV5-1 and TRBJ2-2, the complete variable domain reads KAGVTQTPRYLIKTRGQQVTLSCSPISGHRSVSWYQQTPGQGLQFLFEYFSETQRNKGNFPGRFSGRQFSNSRSEMNVSTLELGDSALYLCASSLFSDTGELFFGEGSRLTVL.